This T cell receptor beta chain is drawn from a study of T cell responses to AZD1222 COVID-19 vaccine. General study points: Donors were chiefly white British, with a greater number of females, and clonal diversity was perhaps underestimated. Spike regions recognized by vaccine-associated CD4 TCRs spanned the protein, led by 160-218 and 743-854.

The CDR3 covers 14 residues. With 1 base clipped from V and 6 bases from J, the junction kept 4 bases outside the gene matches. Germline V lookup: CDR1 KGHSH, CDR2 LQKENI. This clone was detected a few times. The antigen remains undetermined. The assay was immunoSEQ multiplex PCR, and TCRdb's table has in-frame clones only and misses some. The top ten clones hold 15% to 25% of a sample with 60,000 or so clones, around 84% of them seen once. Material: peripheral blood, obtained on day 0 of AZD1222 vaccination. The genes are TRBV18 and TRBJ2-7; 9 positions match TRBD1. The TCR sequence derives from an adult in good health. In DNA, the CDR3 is TGTGCCAGCTCACCACTGGACAGGGGACCCGAGCAGTACTTC. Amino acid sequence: CASSPLDRGPEQYF.